This T cell receptor (beta chain) was identified during a study of T cell responses to AZD1222 COVID-19 vaccine. Study-level information: Pooled in the analysis were second doses at about 4 or about 12 weeks.

A note on this clone: The antigen remains unidentified.

The study, taken as a whole, reports: Donors, mostly white British, included more females; clonal diversity was possibly underestimated.

TCRdb keeps only in-frame clones here, not all; method: immunoSEQ multiplex PCR. The sample has roughly 100,000 clones, roughly 90% seen once. Germline V gene data show CDR1 as SGHVS and CDR2 as FQNEAQ. CDR3 length equals 16 residues. The V gene end was trimmed by 6 bases and the J gene end by 3 bases; junction bases not matched to a gene: 12. The sequence was obtained from an adult in good health. The gene calls are TRBV7-8 and TRBJ2-3; 7 bases are a match to TRBD2. The sequencing used peripheral blood, collected on day 0 of AZD1222 vaccination. The CDR3 DNA sequence: TGTGCCAGCAGATTACGGGGGGAAGTGGAGACAGATACGCAGTATTTT. Its protein product is CASRLRGEVETDTQYF. Full variable domain (remainder filled in from reference TRBV7-8 and TRBJ2-3): GAGVSQSPRYKVAKRGQDVALRCDPISGHVSLFWYQQALGQGPEFLTYFQNEAQLDKSGLPSDRFFAERPEGSVSTLKIQRTQQEDSAVYLCASRLRGEVETDTQYFGPGTRLTVL.